The clone carrying this T cell receptor beta chain was observed at least ten times. As yet, its antigen is unknown. Source material was 2 million unsorted PBMCs, stored at -80 °C in RNAlater. The source of the sample is a study of neurological immune-mediated disorders. Findings of the study overall: The study found the most TCR clonal expansion in HTLV-1-associated myelopathy and the least in multiple sclerosis, below healthy controls.

TCRdb analysed the 5' RACE reads with MiXCR anew, one entry per CDR3 protein. Among under 70,000 distinct CDR3 sequences listed, 3.2% were seen once. This sequence originates from a woman in her forties or fifties with multiple sclerosis. Sequencing used PBMCs.

CDR3 amino acids: CASSFQMNTEAFF. As DNA, the CDR3 is TGTGCCAGCAGCTTTCAGATGAACACTGAAGCTTTCTTT. The chain has TRBV7-2 and TRBJ1-1; D unresolved. The CDR3 has 13 amino acids. Germline V gives CDR1 SGHTA, CDR2 FQGNSA. V was cut by 3 bases and J by 0 bases, with 5 bases left in between. Full variable domain (missing parts from reference TRBV7-2 and TRBJ1-1): GAGVSQSPSNKVTEKGKDVELRCDPISGHTALYWYRQSLGQGLEFLIYFQGNSAPDKSGLPSDRFSAERTGGSVSTLTIQRTQQEDSAVYLCASSFQMNTEAFFGQGTRLTVV.